Presented here are 2 T cell receptor beta chains from one specimen sequenced in a study of tissue T cells after allogeneic stem cell transplantation. Produced via immunoSEQ multiplex PCR; TCRdb's table is partial and in-frame only. The sample yields approximately 47,000 clones, about 73% seen once. Specimen: sorted cells pooled from one or two spleens. The receptors were sampled from a pool of C57BL/6 mice in good health.

Comment on this clone: Gene names and germline refer to mouse. Sequencing ends 1 residue short of the CDR3 end; the germline J gene provides the rest. The rearrangement joins TRBV13-2 to TRBJ1-2, with D possibly TRBD1 on 5 matching bases. V gave up 6 bases and J gave up 3 bases, with 9 bases separating them. CDR3 length: 12 amino acids. Germline lookup yields CDR1 NNHNN and CDR2 SYGAGS (reference sequence). The covered CDR3 bases are TGTGCCAGCGACCCGGGACACTCCGACTACACC. Protein sequence: CASDPGHSDYT. The entire CDR3 is CASDPGHSDYTF.

As regards this clone: Gene names follow the mouse nomenclature. Read sequence stops 1 residue before the CDR3 end, and the germline J gene provides the missing end. The V and J genes are TRBV13-3 and TRBJ2-5; TRBD1 agrees at 7 bases. The CDR3 runs 13 residues. Per germline, CDR1 NNHDY and CDR2 SYVADS. V gave up 5 bases and J gave up 5 bases; unmatched junction bases: 5. The CDR3 protein is CASSDRVRDTQYF. The sequenced part of the CDR3 DNA is TGTGCCAGCAGCGACAGGGTACGAGACACCCAGTAC.